What follows is one TCR beta chain and its context. Its antigen is still unknown. The data derive from a study of cytomegalovirus exposure and HLA in healthy donors. Study results and limitations: In vitro experiments confirmed that a few CMV-associated chains were specific for CMV antigens.

PCR involved 60 Vbeta and 13 Jbeta primers. Data came from immunoSEQ multiplex PCR; TCRdb stores just in-frame clones and leaves some out. The sample shows around 200,000 clones, approximately 80% of them seen only once. The sequencing sample was made of PBMCs. This sequence was found in a middle-aged man in good health and CMV-seronegative.

CDR3 coding DNA: TGTGCCAGCAGCTTAGGGGGCCCCCCGTACGATGAGCAGTTCTTC. This codes for CASSLGGPPYDEQFF. The V call is TRBV7-9, the J call TRBJ2-1; a weak D match, TRBD1 (5 bases). CDR3 length: 15 amino acids. Trimming left V 1 base short and J 8 bases short, with 15 bases between. Germline V CDR1 and CDR2: SEHNR, FQNEAQ (reference sequence).